This T cell receptor beta chain is from a study of radiation and T cells in renal cell carcinoma. This CDR3 is built from 17 residues. The germline CDR1 and CDR2 sequences are PRHDT and FYEKMQ (reference sequence). Trimming took off 5 bases at V and 1 base at J, with 18 bases between the two ends. Libraries were prepared by immunoSEQ multiplex PCR; TCRdb keeps only in-frame clonotypes and omits some of them. In the table there are about 91,000 clones, 65% to 85% of which are singletons. Time point meaning: baseline pretreatment blood. As for treatment: 15 Gy SBRT to primary tumor, nephrectomy 4 weeks later. The patient's renal cell carcinoma had clear cell pathology.

V and J are TRBV13 and TRBJ2-1, with D perhaps given as TRBD1 or TRBD2 (7 bases each). The sequence was collected from a man between 60 and 70 years old with renal cell carcinoma. Sequenced material: blood, taken from a patient whose treatment included radiotherapy and nephrectomy. Here the CDR3 DNA reads TGTGCCAGCAGCGAGTACAGGGGAGGGGGTTCCTACAATGAGCAGTTCTTC. It yields the protein CASSEYRGGGSYNEQFF. Combining the CDR3 with reference TRBV13 and TRBJ2-1 gives the whole variable domain AAGVIQSPRHLIKEKRETATLKCYPIPRHDTVYWYQQGPGQDPQFLISFYEKMQSDKGSIPDRFSAQQFSDYHSELNMSSLELGDSALYFCASSEYRGGGSYNEQFFGPGTRLTVL.